A selection of T cell receptor beta chains follows, all from one sample in a study of shared clonotypes between healthy human individuals. TCRdb's table, derived via immunoSEQ multiplex PCR, lists solely in-frame clones and lacks some. Among about 680,000 clones listed, approximately 74% were seen once. Sequenced: memory CD4+ T cells sorted from blood. The receptors were sampled from a woman aged 25 to 39 in good health. Each CDR3 is given with its conserved first and last residue. The D gene is left open where the match is weak. Size is omitted from some rows. Given values are once, few, many or a class for expanded clones.

J gene,V gene,D gene,clone size,CDR3 DNA,CDR3 protein
TRBJ2-1,TRBV6-4,-,-,TGTGCCAGCAGTGACCCCAATGGGCCAAATGAGCAGTTCTTC,CASSDPNGPNEQFF
TRBJ1-1,TRBV29-1,-,-,TGCAGCGTTGACGGCGGGACTGAAGCTTTCTTT,CSVDGGTEAFF
TRBJ2-3,TRBV14,-,-,TGTGCCAGCAGCCAAGTAAATACGCAGTATTTT,CASSQVNTQYF
TRBJ2-7,TRBV5-1,TRBD2,-,TGCGCCAGCAGCTTCCGGACAGGGAAGGGGACTAGCGGGAGTATACGGTCCTACGAGCAGTACTTC,CASSFRTGKGTSGSIRSYEQYF
TRBJ1-2,TRBV6-6,TRBD1,-,TGTGCCAGCAGTTCCTACAGGGGGAACTATGGCTACACCTTC,CASSSYRGNYGYTF
TRBJ1-2,TRBV11-2,-,-,TGTGCCAGCAGCACCCCGCGTGGTAATGGGGGGCGGACCTATGGCTACACCTTC,CASSTPRGNGGRTYGYTF
TRBJ2-1,TRBV10-3,-,-,TGTGCCATCAGCTACTCCTACAATGAGCAGTTCTTC,CAISYSYNEQFF
TRBJ2-7,TRBV16,-,-,TGTGCCAGCAGCCAATCTAGGAACGAGCAGTACTTC,CASSQSRNEQYF
TRBJ2-7,TRBV4-1,TRBD1,-,TGCGCCAGCAGCCGGCCGGGACAGGGGACCGACGAGCAGTACTTC,CASSRPGQGTDEQYF
TRBJ1-4,TRBV5-1,TRBD1,few,TGCGCCAGCAGTCAAGGGACAGGGCCTGAAAAACTGTTTTTT,CASSQGTGPEKLFF
TRBJ1-4,TRBV5-5,TRBD1,-,TGTGCCAGCAGCTTGGCAGACAGGGCTGAAAAACTGTTTTTT,CASSLADRAEKLFF
TRBJ1-2,TRBV6-5,TRBD1,-,TGTGCCAGCAGCTCCCTCGGACAGGGTTATGGCTACACCTTC,CASSSLGQGYGYTF
TRBJ2-2,TRBV4-2,-,-,TGTGCCAGCAGCCCAGACGCAGGGGACACCGGGGAGCTGTTTTTT,CASSPDAGDTGELFF
TRBJ1-2,TRBV20-1,-,-,TGCAGTGCTTCAGCTAACAGGAGCTACACCTTC,CSASANRSYTF
TRBJ1-1,TRBV5-1,TRBD1,-,TGCGCCAGCAGCGCGCGGACAGGGGACACTGAAGCTTTCTTT,CASSARTGDTEAFF
TRBJ1-5,TRBV5-1,TRBD1,-,TGCGCCAGCAGCCCGACAGGGATCCAGCCCCAGCATTTT,CASSPTGIQPQHF
TRBJ1-3,TRBV2,-,-,TGTGCCAGCAGTGGTGTTTTCGGAAACACCATATATTTT,CASSGVFGNTIYF
TRBJ2-2,TRBV9,TRBD2,few,TGTGCCAGCAGGAAGCGGGAGTTCGGGGAGCTGTTTTTT,CASRKREFGELFF
TRBJ1-4,TRBV4-1,-,-,TGCGCCAGCAGCCAAGGGCAGGGGCCAACTAATGAAAAACTGTTTTTT,CASSQGQGPTNEKLFF
TRBJ2-2,TRBV2,-,-,TGTGCCAGCAGTACGCAGGGAAACACCGGGGAGCTGTTTTTT,CASSTQGNTGELFF
TRBJ2-3,TRBV9,TRBD2,few,TGTGCCAGCAGCGTAGGGGGGACTAGCGGGAGCGAGGATACGCAGTATTTT,CASSVGGTSGSEDTQYF
TRBJ2-4,TRBV7-8,TRBD1,-,TGTGCCAGCAGCTTCCTTGAACAGGGGTCCAAAAACATTCAGTACTTC,CASSFLEQGSKNIQYF
TRBJ1-5,TRBV6-5,TRBD1,-,TGTGCCAGCAGCCCGGGGGACAGAAATCAGCCCCAGCATTTT,CASSPGDRNQPQHF
TRBJ2-3,TRBV6-5,TRBD2,many,TGTGCCAGCAGCCAGACTAGCGGGAGAATAGATACGCAGTATTTT,CASSQTSGRIDTQYF
TRBJ1-2,TRBV18,-,-,TGTGCCAGCTCACCACGGGGCTCGGGGTACGGCTATGGCTACACCTTC,CASSPRGSGYGYGYTF
TRBJ1-3,TRBV7-6,-,-,TGTGCCAGCAGCTTAAACAGTGGAAACACCATATATTTT,CASSLNSGNTIYF
TRBJ2-3,TRBV30,-,-,TGTGCCTGGAGTGATTCGGGCGGGAGCACAGATACGCAGTATTTT,CAWSDSGGSTDTQYF
TRBJ2-7,TRBV11-2,-,-,TGTGCCAGCAGCGGCCAGGGTGCTAGCAGATTATACGAGCAGTACTTC,CASSGQGASRLYEQYF
TRBJ2-7,TRBV27,-,-,TGTGCCAGCAGCCTTAAGGCGGGAACTTCCTACGAGCAGTACTTC,CASSLKAGTSYEQYF
TRBJ1-5,TRBV6-6,TRBD1,-,TGTGCCAGCAGCCGGGGACAGGGCCAGCCCCAGCATTTT,CASSRGQGQPQHF
TRBJ2-7,TRBV28,TRBD2,once,TGTGCCAGCAGTCGTGGGACTAGCGGATCCTACGAGCAGTACTTC,CASSRGTSGSYEQYF
TRBJ2-5,TRBV4-1,-,few,TGCGCCAGCAGCCAAGCGGGGGTGTACCAAGAGACCCAGTACTTC,CASSQAGVYQETQYF
TRBJ2-7,TRBV7-2,TRBD2,-,TGTGCCAGCAGCCGAAGTGGGACTAGCGAGCAGTACTTC,CASSRSGTSEQYF
TRBJ1-4,TRBV29-1,TRBD1,-,TGCAGCGTCAGGACAGGGGACGAAAAACTGTTTTTT,CSVRTGDEKLFF
TRBJ1-4,TRBV5-8,TRBD1,-,TGTGCCAGCAGCACATCCGGGACAGCAACTAATGAAAAACTGTTTTTT,CASSTSGTATNEKLFF
TRBJ2-7,TRBV18,TRBD2,-,TGTGCCAGCTCAGGGACTAGCGGGAAATACGAGCAGTACTTC,CASSGTSGKYEQYF
TRBJ2-1,TRBV4-2,TRBD2,-,TGTGCCACCGGAAGCGGTGCTAGCGGGCAGAGCTCCTACAATGAGCAGTTCTTC,CATGSGASGQSSYNEQFF
TRBJ2-1,TRBV18,-,many,TGTGCCAGCTCGCCCCAGTCTAGCACAAATGAGCAGTTCTTC,CASSPQSSTNEQFF
TRBJ1-3,TRBV10-3,TRBD1,-,TGTGCCATCAGTGAGCTAGACAGGGACTCTGGAAACACCATATATTTT,CAISELDRDSGNTIYF
TRBJ2-3,TRBV5-8,TRBD2,-,TGTGCCAGCACCCGGGGGGGACACGCGGTTACCGATACGCAGTATTTT,CASTRGGHAVTDTQYF
TRBJ2-1,TRBV11-2,TRBD2,few,TGTGCCAGCAGCTTGTCAGCGGGAGGCAATGAGCAGTTCTTC,CASSLSAGGNEQFF
TRBJ1-1,TRBV5-6,-,once,TGTGCCAGCAGCCCGAGGATCCACCCGAACACTGAAGCTTTCTTT,CASSPRIHPNTEAFF
TRBJ1-3,TRBV5-1,TRBD1,-,TGCGCCAGCAGCGCGGGGACAGAGGGGAACACCATATATTTT,CASSAGTEGNTIYF
TRBJ2-1,TRBV28,-,-,TGTGCCAGCAGTTTACCGGGGACAGCGGCGGGGGAGCAGTTCTTC,CASSLPGTAAGEQFF
TRBJ1-3,TRBV6-6,-,-,TGTGCCAGCCACCCTCGCTCTGGAAACACCATATATTTT,CASHPRSGNTIYF
TRBJ2-5,TRBV5-1,-,few,TGCGCCAGCAGCCCGACCGGGAGAGCACAAGAGACCCAGTACTTC,CASSPTGRAQETQYF
TRBJ2-5,TRBV4-1,TRBD1,-,TGCGCCAGCAGCCAAGAACGGGGCGGACAGGGTAGGAAGACCCAGTACTTC,CASSQERGGQGRKTQYF